Shown below are 20 T cell receptor beta chains from a single sample sequenced in a study of blood T cell repertoires in COVID-19. Libraries were prepared by immunoSEQ multiplex PCR; TCRdb keeps only in-frame clonotypes and omits some of them. The sample has a few hundred thousand clones, 70% to 90% seen once. Material: PBMCs or T cells enriched from blood (not recorded which). Receptors originate from a woman in her 50s in a cohort exposed to, infected with or recovered from COVID-19 (not recorded which).

This sequence joins TRBV28 and TRBJ1-6, with TRBD1 matching 7 bases. Germline CDR1 reads MDHEN; CDR2 reads SYDVKM. This CDR3 region has 17 residues. With V trimmed by 3 bases and J by 10 bases, 15 bases remained unmatched. The CDR3 loop reads CASSFESGTGEFSPLHF. The CDR3 DNA sequence: TGTGCCAGCAGTTTCGAATCCGGCACAGGGGAATTCTCACCCCTCCACTTT.

The chain is built from TRBV9 and TRBJ2-3, with TRBD2 identical over 12 bases. Trimming removed 3 bases from V and 0 bases from J; junction bases left unmatched: 2. Germline assignment: CDR1 SGDLS and CDR2 YYNGEE. The CDR3 has 16 residues. The CDR3, as DNA: TGTGCCAGCAGCGCACTAGCGGGGGGCAGCACAGATACGCAGTATTTT. Amino acids: CASSALAGGSTDTQYF.

The chain uses TRBV4-3 and TRBJ2-7; D is perhaps TRBD2 (5 bases). There are 15 residues in the CDR3. Trimming removed 4 bases at V and 2 bases at J, with 15 bases between. CDR1 and CDR2 from the germline V gene are LGHNA and YSLEER. The CDR3 sequence is CASSLRAVGPYEQYF. CDR3 nucleotide sequence: TGCGCCAGCAGCCTGAGGGCAGTCGGGCCCTACGAGCAGTACTTC.

This chain connects TRBV14 to TRBJ1-1; TRBD1 aligns across 7 bases. The CDR3 length is 14 residues. V dropped 3 bases and J dropped 2; count of bases not matched to a gene: 3. Looked up from germline, CDR1 is SGHDN and CDR2 is FVKESK. Written as DNA, the CDR3 is TGTGCCAGCAGCCAGACAGGGCTAAACACTGAAGCTTTCTTT. Translation gives CASSQTGLNTEAFF.

V is TRBV30 and J is TRBJ2-1; D uncertain. Germline V gives CDR1 GTSNPN, CDR2 SVGIG (reference sequence). This CDR3 contains 14 residues. V dropped 2 bases and J dropped 5 bases, with 13 bases sitting between them. This CDR3 reads CAWSSGFPNNEQFF. The DNA of the CDR3 is TGTGCCTGGAGTTCTGGCTTCCCCAACAATGAGCAGTTCTTC. Full variable domain (outside the CDR3, taken from reference TRBV30 and TRBJ2-1): SQTIHQWPATLVQPVGSPLSLECTVEGTSNPNLYWYRQAAGRGLQLLFYSVGIGQISSEVPQNLSASRPQDRQFILSSKKLLLSDSGFYLCAWSSGFPNNEQFFGPGTRLTVL.

The sample holds a few counts of this clone. J is TRBJ2-2 and V is TRBV19; the D is unclear. Germline assignment: CDR1 LNHDA and CDR2 SQIVND (reference sequence). Trimming removed 0 bases from V and 6 bases from J, with 5 bases in between. The CDR3 is 13 residues long. CDR3 in DNA: TGTGCCAGTAGTATAGAGGCCCCCGGGGAGCTGTTTTTT. This encodes CASSIEAPGELFF.

The chain is built from TRBV2 and TRBJ2-1, with TRBD2 matching over 8 bases. Germline V gives CDR1 SNHLY, CDR2 FYNNEI. This CDR3 has 15 amino acids. After removal of 3 bases from V and 7 bases from J, the junction contained 8 bases not matched to a gene. The CDR3 DNA follows: TGTGCCAGCAGTGACTCGGGGGGGGCTCAAAATGAGCAGTTCTTC. Amino acid sequence: CASSDSGGAQNEQFF.

The chain recombines TRBV19 with TRBJ2-2; 9 bases are shared with TRBD2. After removal of 3 bases from V and 2 bases from J, the junction contained 4 bases not matched to a gene. Germline V gives CDR1 LNHDA, CDR2 SQIVND (reference sequence). The CDR3 length is 16 residues. Here the CDR3 DNA reads TGTGCCAGTAGTATGCAGCGGGGGGCTAACACCGGGGAGCTGTTTTTT. Amino acid sequence: CASSMQRGANTGELFF.

The chain links TRBV6-5 to TRBJ2-3; 11 bases align to TRBD2. This CDR3 comprises 14 residues. V was clipped by 7 bases and J by 2 bases; unmatched bases: 2. Per germline, CDR1 MNHEY and CDR2 SVGAGI. The CDR3 loop is CASTLAGDTDTQYF. Written as DNA, the CDR3 is TGTGCCAGCACACTAGCGGGGGACACAGATACGCAGTATTTT.

The chain recombines TRBV6-5 with TRBJ1-2; 8 positions match TRBD1. Germline V gene sequence: CDR1 MNHEY, CDR2 SVGAGI. Trimming cost V 7 bases and J 2 bases; bases outside gene matches: 6. The CDR3 sequence is 14 residues long. The CDR3 here is CASMMDRANYGYTF. As DNA, the CDR3 is TGTGCCAGCATGATGGACAGGGCGAACTATGGCTACACCTTC.

In nucleotides, the CDR3 is TGTGCCAGCAGCCGACAGGGGCTGGAGACCCAGTACTTC. This codes for CASSRQGLETQYF. J is TRBJ2-5 and V is TRBV11-3; 8 bases are shared with TRBD1. Losses at the gene ends were 5 bases for V and 5 bases for J; bases not matched to a gene: 4. Germline lookup yields CDR1 SGHNT and CDR2 YENEEA. The CDR3 runs 13 residues.

The V gene is TRBV7-9, the J gene TRBJ2-7; the match to TRBD2 covers 7 bases. This CDR3 contains 14 residues. V lost 4 bases to trimming and J lost 0 bases; unmatched junction nucleotides: 3. Germline assignment: CDR1 SEHNR and CDR2 FQNEAQ (reference sequence). CDR3 nucleotides: TGTGCCAGCAGCTCGGGGAGGGGCTCCTACGAGCAGTACTTC. Translating it yields CASSSGRGSYEQYF.

The V call is TRBV5-1, the J call TRBJ2-2; 11 nucleotides agree with TRBD2. The germline CDR1 and CDR2 sequences are SGHRS and YFSETQ. CDR3 length: 15 amino acids. The V gene end was trimmed by 6 bases and the J gene end by 4 bases; junction bases not matched to a gene: 5. CDR3 protein: CASNTGTSGTGELFF. The CDR3 DNA follows: TGCGCCAGCAACACCGGGACTAGCGGCACCGGGGAGCTGTTTTTT.

The J gene is TRBJ2-2, the V gene TRBV30; D ambiguous. The CDR3 runs to 13 residues. The V and J ends lost 0 bases and 2 bases respectively, with 4 bases between them. Germline lookup yields CDR1 GTSNPN and CDR2 SVGIG (reference sequence). The CDR3 region is CAWSVSNTGELFF. CDR3 DNA sequence: TGTGCCTGGAGTGTGAGTAACACCGGGGAGCTGTTTTTT.

This CDR3 reads CASSLIAESGGSTEQYF. The DNA for the CDR3 is TGTGCCAGCAGCCTCATCGCCGAAAGCGGGGGTAGTACCGAGCAGTACTTC. The chain is built from TRBV13 and TRBJ2-7; 8 bases line up with TRBD2. The CDR3 runs 17 residues. The V and J ends lost 5 bases and 6 bases, in that order; junction bases with no gene match: 18. Germline CDR1 is PRHDT and CDR2 is FYEKMQ (reference sequence).

Here the CDR3 DNA reads TGTGCCAGCAGCTCCCAACTAGCGGGGTACACCGGGGAGCTGTTTTTT. As protein: CASSSQLAGYTGELFF. The rearrangement links TRBV5-5 to TRBJ2-2, with TRBD2 matching 10 bases. Germline trimming cut 3 bases from V and 3 bases from J; bases unmatched to any gene: 5. This CDR3 is 16 amino acids long. CDR1 is SGHKS and CDR2 is YYEKEE in the germline V gene (reference sequence).

J is TRBJ1-1 and V is TRBV18; 10 nucleotides agree with TRBD1. V lost 3 bases to trimming and J lost 11 bases; unmatched junction nucleotides: 12. CDR1 KGHSH and CDR2 LQKENI come from the germline V gene. The CDR3 contains 15 residues. The CDR3 here is CASSPRTGGTHWAFF. As DNA, the CDR3 is TGTGCCAGCTCACCGCGGACAGGGGGAACCCATTGGGCTTTCTTT.

The V and J genes are TRBV28 and TRBJ1-4; 10 nucleotides align to TRBD1. This CDR3 spans 19 amino acids. The J segment lost 10 bases and the V segment lost 5 bases, leaving 22 bases of the junction unmatched. Germline CDR1 and CDR2: MDHEN and SYDVKM. The CDR3 DNA sequence: TGTGCCAGCAGTCCCGATGCGGGACAGGGGTTTTTAGGGAAGGTAAAACTGTTTTTT. Translating gives CASSPDAGQGFLGKVKLFF.

The J gene is TRBJ2-1, the V gene TRBV19, with 8 positions matching TRBD2. The CDR3 runs to 14 residues. The germline CDR1 and CDR2 sequences are LNHDA and SQIVND (reference sequence). The V and J ends lost 7 bases and 9 bases, in that order; junction bases with no gene match: 11. For the CDR3, the DNA is TGTGCCAGTATAGGCGGGGGGTCCGTTGGTGAGCAGTTCTTC. It yields the protein CASIGGGSVGEQFF.

The gene calls are TRBV7-2 and TRBJ2-2; 8 nucleotides match TRBD1. In germline, CDR1 is SGHTA, CDR2 FQGNSA. V was pared by 5 bases and J by 2 bases, with 4 bases of the junction left unmatched. This CDR3 has 15 amino acids. CDR3 DNA: TGTGCCAGCAGCCGGGACAGGATTAACACCGGGGAGCTGTTTTTT. Protein product: CASSRDRINTGELFF.